The clone carrying this T cell receptor (beta chain) occurred a few times. One junction end does not reproduce the germline sequence, and a read error may be involved. The sample originates from a study of tumor-infiltrating lymphocytes in primary liver carcinoma. Starting material of 450 to 500 ng total RNA yielded TCR beta cDNA via a constant-region primer. Construction of TCR beta libraries relied on three successive nested multiplex PCR rounds employing slightly modified ARM-PCR. With TRBV1-TRBV30 forward primers and a C-beta reverse primer, the first two PCR rounds were run for roughly 9 cycles each. TCRdb fed the multiplex PCR reads into MiXCR, producing one record per CDR3 protein. The sample has tens of thousands of distinct CDR3 sequences, roughly 78% seen once. The CDR3 is 13 amino acids. In germline, CDR1 is SGHAT, CDR2 FQNNGV. The roughly 17-31 mg bulk tissue piece was not sorted before simultaneous RNA and DNA extraction.

Sequenced material: liver tumor tissue from sampling region 3. Indicated subset: tumor region T3, left-lateral pole. The receptor comes from a woman aged 30 to 39 with primary liver carcinoma and hepatitis B virus infection. The chain recombines TRBV11-2 with TRBJ2-3, with 8 positions matching TRBD1. DNA for the CDR3: TGTGCTAGCAGCCTGCGACAGGGGAATACGCAGTATTTT. As protein: CASSLRQGNTQYF.